The source of this TCR beta chain is a study of blood T cell repertoires in COVID-19. Study background: Collection of acute and convalescent COVID-19 samples took place in the United States, Italy and Spain.

Trimming left V 11 bases short and J 0 bases short, with 13 bases between. CDR1 and CDR2 from the germline V gene are MGHRA and YSYEKL. The CDR3 sequence is 13 residues long. In the original processing: The assay estimated nucleated cells by amplifying reference gene primers. Profiled with immunoSEQ multiplex PCR; TCRdb holds only in-frame clones, not every one. That table gives V, J and clone size, and the DNA gave D and trimming. The repertoire holds over 130,000 clones, with around 88% as singletons. The chain combines TRBV4-1 with TRBJ1-1, with D unclear. This sequence originates from a human donor in a cohort sampled during active COVID-19. Sequencing was carried out using peripheral blood. CDR3 loop: CASGGTMNTEAFF. The CDR3 nucleotides read TGCGCCTCCGGCGGAACCATGAACACTGAAGCTTTCTTT.